This T cell receptor (beta chain) was recorded in a study of regulatory T cells in long-lasting Graves disease. Combining iRepertoire HTBI primers with Arm-PCR of CDR3 regions, the authors built TCR beta libraries. One entry per CDR3 protein results from TCRdb running MiXCR on the multiplex PCR reads. Of around 460,000 distinct CDR3 sequences in the sample, 20% to 25% were seen once. The table lists this clonotype with many counts. Time point indicated: persistent/refractory GD, antithyroid drugs over 5 years with positive TRAb. RNA extracted from PBMCs served as the sequencing template. This CDR3 is built from 14 residues. The germline V gene encodes CDR1 SGHTA and CDR2 FQGNSA. The V end was cut by 5 bases, the J end by 3 bases, with 13 bases between.

The chain uses TRBV7-2 and TRBJ2-5; the D gene is possibly TRBD1 (5 bases). The sequence was obtained from a female donor with Graves disease. The input for sequencing was peripheral blood mononuclear cells (PBMCs), taken when the disease was refractory, from a patient treated with antithyroid drugs. The CDR3 region is CASSAYVGEETQYF. CDR3 coding DNA: TGTGCCAGCAGCGCGTACGTAGGGGAAGAGACCCAGTACTTC.